This T cell receptor beta chain was retrieved from a study of T-cell memory formation after mild COVID-19. Germline V lookup: CDR1 MNHEY, CDR2 SMNVEV (reference sequence). This CDR3 comprises 16 residues. Trimming took off 4 bases at V and 5 bases at J, with 18 bases between the two ends. The table lists this clonotype with a few counts. TCRdb re-analysed the 5' RACE reads in MiXCR, keeping a single row per CDR3 protein. The table shows about 270,000 distinct CDR3 sequences, with 15% to 20% occurring only once. This sequence joins TRBV27 and TRBJ2-1; D is possibly TRBD2 (7 bases). Input material: PBMCs or a T cell subset sorted from them (not recorded which). The sequence derives from a man aged 18-30 years who had mild COVID-19 (a few samples of this study predate the infection). Cell type and time point are not known. CDR3 amino acids: CASSSPRAGAHNEQFF. CDR3 DNA: TGTGCCAGCAGTTCCCCTCGGGCGGGGGCCCACAATGAGCAGTTCTTC.